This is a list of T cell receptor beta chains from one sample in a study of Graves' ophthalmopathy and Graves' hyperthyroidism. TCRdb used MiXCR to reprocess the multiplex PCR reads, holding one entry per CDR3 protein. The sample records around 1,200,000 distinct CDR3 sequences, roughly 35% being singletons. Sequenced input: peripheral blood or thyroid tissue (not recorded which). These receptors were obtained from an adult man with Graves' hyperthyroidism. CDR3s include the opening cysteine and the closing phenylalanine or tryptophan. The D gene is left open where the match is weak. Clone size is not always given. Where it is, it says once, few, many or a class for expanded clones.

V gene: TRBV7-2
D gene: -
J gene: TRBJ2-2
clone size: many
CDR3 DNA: TGTGCCAGCAGCTTAGTAGGGGGTTGGTCCACCGGGGAGCTGTTTTTT
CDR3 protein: CASSLVGGWSTGELFF

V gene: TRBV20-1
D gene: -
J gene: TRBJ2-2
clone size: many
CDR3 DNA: TGCAGTGCATGGACAGATTGGAACACCGGGGAGCTGTTTTTT
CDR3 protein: CSAWTDWNTGELFF

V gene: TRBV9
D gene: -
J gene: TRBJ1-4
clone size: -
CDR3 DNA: TGTGCCAGCAGCGTACCGGGAGCAACTAATGAAAAACTGTTTTTT
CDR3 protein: CASSVPGATNEKLFF

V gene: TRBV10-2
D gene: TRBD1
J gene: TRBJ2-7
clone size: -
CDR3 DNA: TGTGCCAGCAGTTACTCTTACCCGATCGGGACAGGGCGCTCCTACGAGCAGTACTTC
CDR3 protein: CASSYSYPIGTGRSYEQYF

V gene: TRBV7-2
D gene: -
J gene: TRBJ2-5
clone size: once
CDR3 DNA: TGTGCCAGCAGCTTATGGGGGTTTAGCAATCAGCCCCAGTACTTC
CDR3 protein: CASSLWGFSNQPQYF

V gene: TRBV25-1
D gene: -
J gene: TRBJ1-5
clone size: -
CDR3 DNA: TGTGCCAGCAGTGATCGGACAGATTATAGCAATCAGCCCCAGCATTTT
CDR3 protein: CASSDRTDYSNQPQHF

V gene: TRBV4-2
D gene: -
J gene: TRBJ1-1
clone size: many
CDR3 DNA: TGTGCCAGCAGCCCGGGGGGAGCAGGGAACACTGAAGCTTTCTTT
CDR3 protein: CASSPGGAGNTEAFF

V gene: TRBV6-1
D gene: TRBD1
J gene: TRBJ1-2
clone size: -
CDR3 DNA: TGTGCCAGCAGTGGTGGGACAGGGCGCGGCTACACCTTC
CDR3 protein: CASSGGTGRGYTF

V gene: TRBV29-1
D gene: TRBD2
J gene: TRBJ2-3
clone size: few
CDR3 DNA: TGCAGCGTTGTAACATGGGGGGATCGGGCTAGCGGGACCACAGATACGCAGTATTTT
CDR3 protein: CSVVTWGDRASGTTDTQYF

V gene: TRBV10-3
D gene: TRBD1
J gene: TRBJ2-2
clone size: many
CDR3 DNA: TGTGCCACCGGAGAGACCGGGACAGGGGTCGGCGGGGAGCTGTTTTTT
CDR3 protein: CATGETGTGVGGELFF

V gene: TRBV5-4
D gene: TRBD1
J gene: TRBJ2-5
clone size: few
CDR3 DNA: TGTGCCAGCAGCAGGCCGGTCCAGGGGGTAGAGACCCAGTACTTC
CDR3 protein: CASSRPVQGVETQYF

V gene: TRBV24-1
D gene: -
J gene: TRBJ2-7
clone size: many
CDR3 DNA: TGTGCCACCAGTGATGGACATTCGGCGGGCGAGCAGTACTTC
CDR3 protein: CATSDGHSAGEQYF

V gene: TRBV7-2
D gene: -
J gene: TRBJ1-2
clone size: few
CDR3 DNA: TGTGCCACCGCCTCCGGTGGGACTAACTATGGCTACACCTTC
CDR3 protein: CATASGGTNYGYTF

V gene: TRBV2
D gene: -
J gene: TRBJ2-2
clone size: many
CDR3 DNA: TGTGCCAGCAGTGTAGTCGAACCAAACACCGGGGAGCTGTTTTTT
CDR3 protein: CASSVVEPNTGELFF

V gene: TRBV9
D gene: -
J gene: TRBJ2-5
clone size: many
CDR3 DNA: TGTGCCAGCAGCAACATGACAGGGACTGGGGAGACCCAGTACTTC
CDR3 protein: CASSNMTGTGETQYF

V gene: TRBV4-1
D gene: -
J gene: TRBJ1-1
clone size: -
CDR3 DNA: TGCGCCAGCAGCCAGCTCCATGAAGATGAAGCTTTCTTT
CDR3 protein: CASSQLHEDEAFF

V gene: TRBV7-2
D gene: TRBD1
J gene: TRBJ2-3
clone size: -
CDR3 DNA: TGTGCCAGCAGCTCGGGACAGAGCACAGATACGCAGTATTTT
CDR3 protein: CASSSGQSTDTQYF

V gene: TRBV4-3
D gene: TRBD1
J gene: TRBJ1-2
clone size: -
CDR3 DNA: TGCGCCAGCAGCCAGACAGGGGCAAGGGGCTACACCTTC
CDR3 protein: CASSQTGARGYTF

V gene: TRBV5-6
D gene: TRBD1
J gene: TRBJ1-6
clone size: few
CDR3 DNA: TGTGCCAGCAGCTCGGGGACAGGGGGACGTTTGGATTCACCCCTCCACTTT
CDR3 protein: CASSSGTGGRLDSPLHF

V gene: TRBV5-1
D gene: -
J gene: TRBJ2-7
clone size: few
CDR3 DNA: TGCGCCAGCAGCTTGTCAGTGTCGGGCGAGCAGTACTTC
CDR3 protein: CASSLSVSGEQYF

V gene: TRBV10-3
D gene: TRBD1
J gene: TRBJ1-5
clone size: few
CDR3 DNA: TGTGCCATCAGTGTTGGACAGGGTTTATACCAGCCCCAGCATTTT
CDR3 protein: CAISVGQGLYQPQHF

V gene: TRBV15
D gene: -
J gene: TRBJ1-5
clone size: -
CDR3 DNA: TGTGCCACCAGCAGAGATCGTGAGACCCAGCATTTT
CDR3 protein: CATSRDRETQHF

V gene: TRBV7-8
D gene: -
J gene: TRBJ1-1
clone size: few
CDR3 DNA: TGTGCCAGCAGCCTCAGGGTCGTTGGGAACACTGAAGCTTTCTTT
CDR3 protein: CASSLRVVGNTEAFF

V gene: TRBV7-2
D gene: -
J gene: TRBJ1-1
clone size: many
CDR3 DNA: TGTGCCAGCAGCTTAGTTTACACTGAAGCTTTCTTT
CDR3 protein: CASSLVYTEAFF

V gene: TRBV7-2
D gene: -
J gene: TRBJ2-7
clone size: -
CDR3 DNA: TGTGCCAGCAGTCCGTACAGGGATTCCTACGAGCAGTACTTC
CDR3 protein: CASSPYRDSYEQYF

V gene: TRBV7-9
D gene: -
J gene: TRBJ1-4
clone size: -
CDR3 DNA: TGTGCCAGCAGCCTCTGGGGGCATGAAAAACTGTTTTTT
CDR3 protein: CASSLWGHEKLFF

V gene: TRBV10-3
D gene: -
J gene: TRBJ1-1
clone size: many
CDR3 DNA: TGTGCCATCAGGGGTGCTCTGAACACTGAAGCTTTCTTT
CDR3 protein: CAIRGALNTEAFF